Each of the 19 T cell receptor beta chains below was sequenced from the same sample in a study of cytomegalovirus exposure and HLA in healthy donors. PCR used 60 Vbeta primers and 13 Jbeta primers. Clones were read by immunoSEQ multiplex PCR, and TCRdb kept only the in-frame ones, dropping some. The data hold some 56,000 clones, with approximately 80% observed a single time. Input material: PBMCs. These TCRs come from a woman in her forties in good health and CMV-seronegative.

The chain joins TRBV5-8 to TRBJ2-7; 7 bases match TRBD1. V shed 0 bases and J 2 bases; nucleotides not matched to a gene: 2. Germline CDR1 reads SGHTS; CDR2 reads YDEGEE. The CDR3 has 14 amino acids. The CDR3 reads CASSLVGTAYEQYF. The CDR3 DNA sequence: TGTGCCAGCAGCTTGGTGGGGACAGCCTACGAGCAGTACTTC.

The chain uses TRBV10-1 and TRBJ2-3; 11 positions agree with TRBD2. With 6 bases clipped from V and 2 bases from J, the junction kept 4 bases outside the gene matches. The CDR3 length is 15 residues. The germline gives CDR1 WNHNN, CDR2 SYGVQD (reference sequence). The CDR3 sequence: CASSFSGRDTDTQYF. The CDR3 DNA reads TGCGCCAGCAGCTTTAGCGGGAGGGACACAGATACGCAGTATTTT.

The genes are TRBV6-5 and TRBJ2-2; the D is unclear. Germline CDR1 reads MNHEY; CDR2 reads SVGAGI. The germline V and J ends were trimmed by 8 bases and 5 bases, with 9 bases remaining between them. The CDR3 runs 12 residues. CDR3 nucleotides: TGTGCCAGCTGGAGCCCAACCGGGGAGCTGTTTTTT. Protein sequence: CASWSPTGELFF.

The V and J genes are TRBV19 and TRBJ2-3, with 7 bases identical to TRBD2. This CDR3 comprises 15 residues. The V and J ends lost 6 bases and 5 bases, in that order; junction bases with no gene match: 11. From germline, CDR1 is LNHDA and CDR2 SQIVND (reference sequence). In nucleotides, the CDR3 is TGTGCCAGTAGACTCGGGGCGGGAGCTGGAGATACGCAGTATTTT. Translating it yields CASRLGAGAGDTQYF.

The chain recombines TRBV7-2 with TRBJ1-5; TRBD1 aligns across 7 bases. Germline CDR1 reads SGHTA; CDR2 reads FQGNSA. CDR3 length: 14 residues. V dropped 3 bases and J dropped 4; count of bases not matched to a gene: 3. Written as DNA, the CDR3 is TGTGCCAGCAGCTTCATGACAGGGAATCAGCCCCAGCATTTT. Translated, it gives CASSFMTGNQPQHF.

This rearrangement joins TRBV27 to TRBJ1-4, with D perhaps matching TRBD1 (5 bases). V dropped 6 bases and J dropped 2 bases, with 7 bases sitting between them. The CDR3 runs to 13 residues. CDR1 and CDR2 from the germline V gene are MNHEY and SMNVEV (reference sequence). CDR3 coding DNA: TGTGCCAGCAGCGGACATACTAATGAAAAACTGTTTTTT. It translates to CASSGHTNEKLFF.

The gene calls are TRBV4-1 and TRBJ2-7, with D possibly TRBD1 on 5 matching bases. Trimming left V 0 bases short and J 3 bases short, with 12 bases between. Germline values: CDR1 MGHRA, CDR2 YSYEKL. The CDR3 has 15 amino acids. The CDR3: CASSQDRVSGYEQYF. For the CDR3, the DNA is TGCGCCAGCAGCCAAGACAGGGTCTCTGGCTACGAGCAGTACTTC.

The gene calls are TRBV6-1 and TRBJ2-7; TRBD2 matches at 16 bases. This CDR3 contains 18 residues. Germline assignment: CDR1 MNHNS and CDR2 SASEGT. The trim removed 0 bases at V and 2 bases at J, leaving 4 bases unmatched. The CDR3 reads CASSEAGGLAGGPYEQYF. The CDR3 nucleotides are TGTGCCAGCAGTGAAGCGGGGGGACTAGCGGGAGGGCCCTACGAGCAGTACTTC.

This chain uses TRBV5-4 with TRBJ2-5; possible D gene TRBD2, 5 bases. Germline V gene lookup returns CDR1 SGHNT and CDR2 YYREEE (reference sequence). Trimming cost V 4 bases and J 7 bases, with 17 bases left between them. This CDR3 region has 14 residues. The CDR3 sequence: CASSLTLAPRTQYF. CDR3 DNA: TGTGCCAGCAGCCTTACCCTAGCACCCCGGACCCAGTACTTC. Using reference TRBV5-4 and TRBJ2-5 for the parts outside the CDR3, the full variable domain is ETGVTQSPTHLIKTRGQQVTLRCSSQSGHNTVSWYQQALGQGPQFIFQYYREEENGRGNFPPRFSGLQFPNYSSELNVNALELDDSALYLCASSLTLAPRTQYFGPGTRLLVL.

This clone showed up just once. V and J are TRBV5-4 and TRBJ1-2; D gene unclear. With 0 bases removed from V and 4 bases from J, the gap between germline ends came to 10 bases. CDR1 is SGHNT, CDR2 YYREEE, per germline (reference sequence). The CDR3 runs 14 residues. CDR3: CASSLGRAFYGYTF. The CDR3 bases are TGTGCCAGCAGCTTGGGTCGAGCCTTCTATGGCTACACCTTC.

The CDR3 is CASRTDLNTEAFF. CDR3 DNA sequence: TGTGCCAGCCGGACAGACTTGAACACTGAAGCTTTCTTT. The V and J genes are TRBV7-9 and TRBJ1-1, with D perhaps matching TRBD1 (6 bases). Germline V CDR1 and CDR2: SEHNR, FQNEAQ (reference sequence). The CDR3 loop spans 13 amino acids. Trimming took 8 bases from V and 0 from J, leaving 10 bases between them.

V is TRBV5-4 and J is TRBJ1-2; tentative D call: TRBD1 (6 bases). Germline V gene lookup returns CDR1 SGHNT and CDR2 YYREEE (reference sequence). Trimming took off 5 bases at V and 8 bases at J, with 22 bases between the two ends. The CDR3 consists of 15 residues. DNA of the CDR3: TGTGCCAGCAGGACCCAACAGGGCCCCCGCGGGGGCTACACCTTC. It encodes CASRTQQGPRGGYTF.

J is TRBJ2-3 and V is TRBV7-3; 10 bases are a match to TRBD1. V shed 4 bases, J shed 3 bases, and the junction held 13 bases outside the gene matches. This CDR3 comprises 18 residues. The germline gives CDR1 SGHTA, CDR2 FQGTGA. CDR3 coding DNA: TGTGCCAGCAGCTCTTACCTACTGACAGGGGGCAGGACAGATACGCAGTATTTT. Translation gives CASSSYLLTGGRTDTQYF.

J is TRBJ2-7 and V is TRBV5-1; D remains ambiguous. CDR1 and CDR2 (germline): SGHRS, YFSETQ. Trimming shortened V by 0 bases and J by 6 bases, and 16 bases separated the two germline ends. The CDR3 is 15 residues long. The DNA of the CDR3 is TGCGCCAGCAGCTTGGCCGTGGGCCCCATTTCCGAGCAGTACTTC. This encodes CASSLAVGPISEQYF.

The chain recombines TRBV27 with TRBJ2-3; D is undetermined. This CDR3 comprises 17 residues. Germline-derived CDR1 and CDR2 are MNHEY and SMNVEV (reference sequence). V gave up 2 bases and J gave up 1 base, with 16 bases separating them. CDR3 amino acids: CASSLQVPIAGTDTQYF. CDR3 DNA sequence: TGTGCCAGCAGTTTACAGGTCCCGATTGCCGGCACAGATACGCAGTATTTT.

The J gene is TRBJ2-1, the V gene TRBV11-2; 8 nucleotides match TRBD2. The CDR3 is 14 residues long. Trimming at V came to 10 bases and at J to 0 bases, leaving 5 bases not matched to a gene. CDR1 is SGHAT, CDR2 FQNNGV, per germline. CDR3: CATSGGSSYNEQFF. The CDR3 nucleotides read TGTGCCACCTCGGGGGGGAGCTCCTACAATGAGCAGTTCTTC.

This chain joins TRBV7-2 and TRBJ2-7, with unresolved D. CDR3 length: 11 residues. V shed 5 bases and J shed 3 bases, with 5 bases lying between them. Germline CDR1 reads SGHTA; CDR2 reads FQGNSA. The CDR3 nucleotides are TGTGCCAGCAGCGTACTCTACGAGCAGTACTTC. It is translated as CASSVLYEQYF.

The chain couples TRBV6-4 to TRBJ1-1; D not resolved. The CDR3 has 13 residues. V was clipped by 4 bases and J by 1 base, with 7 bases between them. Looked up from germline, CDR1 is MRHNA and CDR2 is SNTAGT. The CDR3 nucleotides are TGTGCCAGCAGTGTGTCGAGGAACACTGAAGCTTTCTTT. This codes for CASSVSRNTEAFF.

This clone was seen only once. CDR3 bases: TGTGCCAGTAGTCTTCGGACAGGGGATAACTATGGCTACACCTTC. Its protein product is CASSLRTGDNYGYTF. The V and J genes are TRBV19 and TRBJ1-2, with 9 bases identical to TRBD1. Germline CDR1 reads LNHDA; CDR2 reads SQIVND (reference sequence). The junction had 5 bases not matched to a gene; V was cut back by 5 bases and J by 1 base. The CDR3 spans 15 residues.